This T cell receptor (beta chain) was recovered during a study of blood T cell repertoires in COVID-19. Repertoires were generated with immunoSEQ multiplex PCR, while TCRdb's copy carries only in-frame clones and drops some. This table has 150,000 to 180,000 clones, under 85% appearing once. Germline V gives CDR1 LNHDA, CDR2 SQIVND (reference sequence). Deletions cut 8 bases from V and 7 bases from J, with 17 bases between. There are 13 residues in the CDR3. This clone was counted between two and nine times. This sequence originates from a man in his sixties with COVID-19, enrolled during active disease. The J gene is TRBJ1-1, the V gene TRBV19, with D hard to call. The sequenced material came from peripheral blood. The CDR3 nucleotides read TGTGCCAGTGATCGAGGAGGGCGAAATGAAGCTTTCTTT. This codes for CASDRGGRNEAFF.